Following are 2 T cell receptor beta chains from one sample sequenced in a study of shared clonotypes between healthy human individuals. TCRdb's copy holds only in-frame clones and misses some; the assay was immunoSEQ multiplex PCR. The sample has about 2 million clones, approximately 95% seen once; the top ten hold roughly 1.2%. The naive CD8 fraction comprised CD45RO-negative cells positively selected for CCR7 and excluded terminally differentiated effector memory CD45RA+ cells. The specimen sequenced was naive CD8+ T cells sorted from blood. Source of these receptors: a man younger than 35 in good health.

J is TRBJ1-1 and V is TRBV9; 7 bases match TRBD1. V gave up 3 bases and J gave up 6 bases; unmatched junction bases: 11. Germline V CDR1 and CDR2: SGDLS, YYNGEE. The CDR3 spans 15 residues. In DNA, the CDR3 is TGTGCCAGCAGCGAGGGAGACAGGGAGGACGCTGAAGCTTTCTTT. This codes for CASSEGDREDAEAFF.

The V gene is TRBV25-1, the J gene TRBJ2-2, with D possibly being TRBD1 or TRBD2 (6 bases each). This CDR3 region has 16 residues. V lost 1 base, J lost 0 bases, and 9 bases lay in between. Per germline, CDR1 MGHDK and CDR2 SYGVNS. CDR3 sequence reads: CASSELEGANTGELFF. For the CDR3, the DNA is TGTGCCAGCAGTGAATTGGAGGGGGCGAACACCGGGGAGCTGTTTTTT.